This T cell receptor beta chain originates from a study of glioma-infiltrating T cells. Study results and caveats: Tissue and blood shared very few CDR3 sequences.

Germline loops: CDR1 LNHNV, CDR2 YYDKDF (reference sequence). Trimming took 0 bases from V and 9 from J, leaving 9 bases between them. The CDR3 length is 12 residues. Concerning this clonotype itself: Its antigen is not known.

TCR alpha and beta CDR3 regions were amplified from RNA using iRepertoire nested multiplex PCR. TCRdb redid the calling of the multiplex PCR reads with MiXCR, one entry per CDR3 protein. The data show approximately 400,000 distinct CDR3 sequences, with around 38% seen just once and 9.5% to 15% held by the top ten. The sequencing input was glioma tissue, nonneoplastic brain tissue, or PBMCs (not recorded which). The chain employs TRBV15 and TRBJ2-7; D gene ambiguous. The sequence came from a human donor with low-grade glioma or glioblastoma, undergoing nonglioma brain surgery, or in good health (not recorded which). For the CDR3, the DNA is TGTGCCACCAGCAGAGATATGGGTATGCAGTACTTC. Its translation is CATSRDMGMQYF.